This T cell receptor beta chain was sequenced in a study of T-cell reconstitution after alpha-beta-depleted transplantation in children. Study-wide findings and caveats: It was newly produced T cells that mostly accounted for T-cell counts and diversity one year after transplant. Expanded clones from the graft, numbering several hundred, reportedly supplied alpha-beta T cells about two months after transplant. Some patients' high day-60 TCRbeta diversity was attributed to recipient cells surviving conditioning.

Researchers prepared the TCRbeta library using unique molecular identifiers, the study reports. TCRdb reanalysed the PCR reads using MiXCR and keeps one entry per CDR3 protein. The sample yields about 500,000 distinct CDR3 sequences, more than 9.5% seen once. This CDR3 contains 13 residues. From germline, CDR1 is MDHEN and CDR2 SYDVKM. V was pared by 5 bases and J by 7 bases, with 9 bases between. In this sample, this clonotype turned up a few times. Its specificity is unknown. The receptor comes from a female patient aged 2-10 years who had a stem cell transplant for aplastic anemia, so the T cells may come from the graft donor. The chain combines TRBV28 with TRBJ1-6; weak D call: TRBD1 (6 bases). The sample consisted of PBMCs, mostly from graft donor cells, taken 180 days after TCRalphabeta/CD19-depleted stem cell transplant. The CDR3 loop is CASSPGQNSPLHF. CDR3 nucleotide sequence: TGTGCCAGCAGTCCCGGACAGAATTCACCCCTCCACTTT.